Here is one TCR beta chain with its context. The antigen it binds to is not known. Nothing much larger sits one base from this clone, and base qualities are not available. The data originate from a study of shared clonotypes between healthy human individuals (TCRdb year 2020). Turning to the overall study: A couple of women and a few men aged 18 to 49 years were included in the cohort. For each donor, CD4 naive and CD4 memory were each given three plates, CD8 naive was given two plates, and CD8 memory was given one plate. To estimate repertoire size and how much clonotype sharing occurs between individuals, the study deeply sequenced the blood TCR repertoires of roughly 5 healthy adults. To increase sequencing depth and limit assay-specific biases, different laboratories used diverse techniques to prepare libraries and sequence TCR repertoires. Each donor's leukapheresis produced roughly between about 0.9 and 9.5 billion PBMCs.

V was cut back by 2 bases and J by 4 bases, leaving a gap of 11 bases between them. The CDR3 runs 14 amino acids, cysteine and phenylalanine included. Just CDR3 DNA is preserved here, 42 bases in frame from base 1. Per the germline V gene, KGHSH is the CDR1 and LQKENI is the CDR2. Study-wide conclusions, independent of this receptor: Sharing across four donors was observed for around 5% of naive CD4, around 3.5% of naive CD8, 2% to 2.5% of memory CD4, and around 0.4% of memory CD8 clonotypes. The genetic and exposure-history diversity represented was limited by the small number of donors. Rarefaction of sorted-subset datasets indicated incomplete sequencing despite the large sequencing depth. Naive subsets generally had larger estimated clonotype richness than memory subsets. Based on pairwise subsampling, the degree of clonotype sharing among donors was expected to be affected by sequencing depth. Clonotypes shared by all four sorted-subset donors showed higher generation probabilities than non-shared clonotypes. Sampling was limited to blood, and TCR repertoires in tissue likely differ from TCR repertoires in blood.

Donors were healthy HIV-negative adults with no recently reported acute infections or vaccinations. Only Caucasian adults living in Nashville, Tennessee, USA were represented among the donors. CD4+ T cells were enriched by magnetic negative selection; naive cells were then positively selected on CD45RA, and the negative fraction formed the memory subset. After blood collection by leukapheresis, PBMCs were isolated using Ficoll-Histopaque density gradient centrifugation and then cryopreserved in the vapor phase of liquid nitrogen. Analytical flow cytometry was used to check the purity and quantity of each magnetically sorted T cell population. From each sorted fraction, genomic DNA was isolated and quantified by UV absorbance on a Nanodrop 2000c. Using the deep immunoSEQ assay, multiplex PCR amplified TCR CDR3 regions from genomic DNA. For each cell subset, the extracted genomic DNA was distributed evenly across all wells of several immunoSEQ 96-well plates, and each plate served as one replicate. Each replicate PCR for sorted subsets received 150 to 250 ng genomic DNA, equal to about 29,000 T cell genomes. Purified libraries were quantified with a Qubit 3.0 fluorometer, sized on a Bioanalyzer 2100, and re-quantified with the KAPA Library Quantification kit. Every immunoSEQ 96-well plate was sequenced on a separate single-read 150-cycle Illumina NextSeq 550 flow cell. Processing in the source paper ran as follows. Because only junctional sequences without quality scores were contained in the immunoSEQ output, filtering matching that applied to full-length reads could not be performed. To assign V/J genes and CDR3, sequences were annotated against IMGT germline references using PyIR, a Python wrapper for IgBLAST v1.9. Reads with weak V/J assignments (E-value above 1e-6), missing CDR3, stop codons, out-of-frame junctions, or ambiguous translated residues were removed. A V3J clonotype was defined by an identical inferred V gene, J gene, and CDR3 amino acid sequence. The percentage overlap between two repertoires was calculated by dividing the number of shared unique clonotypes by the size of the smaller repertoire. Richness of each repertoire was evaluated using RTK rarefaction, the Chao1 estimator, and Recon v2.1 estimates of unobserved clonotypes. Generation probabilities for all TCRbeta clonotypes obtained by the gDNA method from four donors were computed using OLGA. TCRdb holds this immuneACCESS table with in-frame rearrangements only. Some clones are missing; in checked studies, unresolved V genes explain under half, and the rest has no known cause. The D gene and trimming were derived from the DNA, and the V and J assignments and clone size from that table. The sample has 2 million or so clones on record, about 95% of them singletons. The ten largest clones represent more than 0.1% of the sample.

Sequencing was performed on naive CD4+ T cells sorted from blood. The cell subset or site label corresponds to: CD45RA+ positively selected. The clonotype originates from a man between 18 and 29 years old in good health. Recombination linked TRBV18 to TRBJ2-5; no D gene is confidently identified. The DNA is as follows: TGTGCCAGCTCACCAGGCAGCCTCCGAGAGACCCAGTACTTC. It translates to CASSPGSLRETQYF.